This note documents a single T cell receptor beta chain sequence. Its cognate antigen is unknown. This specimen belongs to a study of molecular identifiers for immune sequencing clone quantification. About the study: RNA, taken in replicates from approximately 20,000 or 100,000 naive CD8 cells, was split five ways, with four sequenced. Study-wide results and limits: Detectable among one million naive cells, according to reports, was Jurkat TCR RNA spiked in from one cell.

A CD8+CD4-CCR7+CD45RA+ gate was used to sort naive CD8 T cells. TCRdb recomputed calls from the PCR reads with MiXCR, one row per CDR3 protein. The table shows fewer than 350,000 distinct CDR3 sequences, with over 20% occurring only once. This sequence was found in a human donor in good health. Some libraries in this study had Jurkat cell RNA spiked in. Sequencing was performed on naive CD8+ T cells from blood, with Jurkat cell RNA spiked in. Subset here: FACS-sorted CD8+CD4-CCR7+CD45RA+ naive T cells.

The CDR3 bases are TGTGCCAGCAGCATACAGGGGGCGAGGTACTACTACGAGCAGTACTTC. Residues: CASSIQGARYYYEQYF. V is TRBV27 and J is TRBJ2-7; TRBD1 aligns across 9 bases. Germline CDR1 is MNHEY and CDR2 is SMNVEV (reference sequence). This CDR3 comprises 16 residues. V trimming: 6 bases; J trimming: 3 bases; junction bases outside the gene matches: 12.